A single sample is the source of the 10 T cell receptor beta chains below, sequenced in a study of blood T cell repertoires in COVID-19. The assay was immunoSEQ multiplex PCR, and TCRdb's table has in-frame clones only and misses some. The sample has around 150,000 clones, 80% to 90% seen once; the top ten hold more than 3%. The sequenced sample consisted of peripheral blood. These receptors originate from a man aged 70 or older with acute or convalescent COVID-19.

The chain employs TRBV18 and TRBJ2-3, with D possibly matching TRBD1 (6 bases). Germline V gene data show CDR1 as KGHSH and CDR2 as LQKENI. V gave up 6 bases and J gave up 0 bases, with 16 bases separating them. The length of the CDR3 is 16 residues. CDR3: CASSPQGTFSTDTQYF. The CDR3 region has the DNA TGTGCCAGCTCCCCCCAGGGGACGTTTAGCACAGATACGCAGTATTTT.

The chain has TRBV2 and TRBJ1-4, with D possibly matching TRBD1 (5 bases). CDR3 length: 15 residues. The V gene lost 6 bases and the J gene lost 2 bases, with 13 bases spanning the gap. Germline CDR1 reads SNHLY; CDR2 reads FYNNEI. CDR3 residues: CASSARVGTNEKLFF. The CDR3 DNA sequence: TGTGCCAGCAGCGCCAGGGTTGGGACTAATGAAAAACTGTTTTTT.

The chain couples TRBV27 to TRBJ1-6; 8 nucleotides match TRBD1. Germline V lookup: CDR1 MNHEY, CDR2 SMNVEV (reference sequence). V trimming: 0 bases; J trimming: 0 bases; junction bases outside the gene matches: 4. This CDR3 is 18 amino acids long. The CDR3 loop is CASSLSQGAGSYNSPLHF. The DNA for the CDR3 is TGTGCCAGCAGTTTATCCCAGGGGGCCGGCTCCTATAATTCACCCCTCCACTTT.

This clone showed up just a few times. J is TRBJ1-5 and V is TRBV6-1; no firm D call. Germline V CDR1 and CDR2: MNHNS, SASEGT. The V gene lost 0 bases and the J gene lost 0 bases, with 6 bases spanning the gap. This CDR3 has 15 residues. The CDR3 DNA reads TGTGCCAGCAGTGAAGCCTCCGGTAGCAATCAGCCCCAGCATTTT. Encoded protein: CASSEASGSNQPQHF.

This clone turned up a few times. CDR3 sequence: CSVVGIAGQETQYF. In nucleotides, the CDR3 is TGCAGCGTTGTCGGGATAGCGGGACAAGAGACCCAGTACTTC. The rearrangement uses TRBV29-1 and TRBJ2-5; 8 nucleotides agree with TRBD2. The CDR3 has 14 residues. J was trimmed by 2 bases and V by 4 bases; bases with no gene match: 6. CDR1 and CDR2 (germline): SQVTM, ANQGSEA.

The J gene is TRBJ2-3, the V gene TRBV3-1 (or the pseudogene TRBV3-2), with D tentatively TRBD1 (5 bases). Germline V gives CDR1 LGHDT, CDR2 YNNKEL (reference sequence). V gave up 4 bases and J gave up 0 bases, with 14 bases separating them. The CDR3 consists of 16 residues. CDR3 nucleotide sequence: TGTGCCAGCAGCCGCGACAGTTGGGTGAGCACAGATACGCAGTATTTT. Its protein is CASSRDSWVSTDTQYF.

The chain links TRBV4-3 to TRBJ1-1, with D unresolved. The CDR3 sequence is 12 residues long. Deletions cut 2 bases from V and 2 bases from J, with 3 bases between. Looked up from germline, CDR1 is LGHNA and CDR2 is YSLEER. For the CDR3, the DNA is TGCGCCAGCAGCCAATCAAACACTGAAGCTTTCTTT. Amino acids: CASSQSNTEAFF.

This sequence joins TRBV6-2 or TRBV6-3 and TRBJ1-1; TRBD1 might be the D (6 bases). Germline V gene sequence: CDR1 MNHEY, CDR2 SVGEGT. CDR3 length: 18 residues. Trimming left V 1 base short and J 1 base short, with 19 bases between. The CDR3 protein is CASSYLPHRGRGNTEAFF. Here the CDR3 DNA reads TGTGCCAGCAGTTACTTACCCCACCGCGGCAGGGGGAACACTGAAGCTTTCTTT.

The chain employs TRBV5-1 and TRBJ2-5; 9 bases map to TRBD1. V gave up 4 bases and J gave up 4 bases; unmatched junction bases: 8. The length of the CDR3 is 15 residues. In germline, CDR1 is SGHRS, CDR2 YFSETQ. The CDR3 spells CASSKLQGAPETQYF. CDR3 coding DNA: TGCGCCAGCAGCAAGCTACAGGGGGCCCCAGAGACCCAGTACTTC.

The chain uses TRBV29-1 and TRBJ2-1, with 8 nucleotides matching TRBD2. The CDR3 covers 16 residues. The germline CDR1 and CDR2 sequences are SQVTM and ANQGSEA. Trimming cost V 4 bases and J 6 bases; bases outside gene matches: 14. In DNA, the CDR3 is TGCAGCGTTGTCGGACTAGCCCAAATGATCCGCAATGAGCAGTTCTTC. Residues: CSVVGLAQMIRNEQFF.